The present T cell receptor beta chain was sequenced within a study of cytomegalovirus exposure and HLA in healthy donors. Overall study context: Researchers found that roughly 80% of almost 400 genotyped donors fell within the Caucasian-associated ancestry cluster.

Worth noting for this clone: What it binds is unknown.

General study results and limits: Among TCR beta chains, those listed as cytomegalovirus-associated numbered over 150. A later analysis linked a missense variant in DCLRE1C to the trimming of TCR beta V and J genes.

The PCR ran on 60 Vbeta and 13 Jbeta primers. Data came from immunoSEQ multiplex PCR; TCRdb stores just in-frame clones and leaves some out. Of fewer than 110,000 clones listed, roughly 76% are singletons. V lost 8 bases and J 4 bases, leaving 12 bases between the germline ends. Per the germline V gene, CDR1 is MNHEY and CDR2 is SVGAGI. The CDR3 length is 14 residues. The origin of this receptor is a man in his forties or fifties in good health and CMV-seronegative. The chain carries TRBV6-5 and TRBJ1-6, with D possibly matching TRBD1 (5 bases). The sequenced sample consisted of PBMCs. The DNA for the CDR3 is TGTGCCAGCCGCGTGGGGGGTTATAATTCACCCCTCCACTTT. It yields the protein CASRVGGYNSPLHF.